These 25 T cell receptor beta chains originate from one sample sequenced in a study of T cells in Graves' hyperthyroidism and ophthalmopathy. Template material for amplifying TCR beta CDR3 regions consisted of RNA transcripts. RT-PCR in the first round (using the HTBI primer set) targeted the TCR CDR3. One entry per CDR3 protein results from TCRdb running MiXCR on the multiplex PCR reads. This sample has hundreds of thousands of distinct CDR3 sequences; roughly 14% occur once, and the top ten carry about 3.9%. What was sequenced was blood. All receptors come from a middle-aged woman with Graves' ophthalmopathy.

At least ten counts were recorded for this clonotype. The V call is TRBV6-5, the J call TRBJ2-7; D call uncertain. Trimming took off 4 bases at V and 3 bases at J, with 10 bases between the two ends. The V gene's germline CDR1 is MNHEY and CDR2 SVGAGI. CDR3 length: 13 amino acids. The CDR3 bases are TGTGCCAGCAGTTCCGCAACAGTCTACGAGCAGTACTTC. Translated, it gives CASSSATVYEQYF.

This clonotype was counted ten times or more. Here the CDR3 DNA reads TGCAGCGTTGAGGAGTACTACGAGCAGTACTTC. This gives the protein CSVEEYYEQYF. V usage is TRBV29-1 and J usage is TRBJ2-7; D not certain. V was pared by 3 bases and J by 3 bases, with 6 bases between. The CDR3 is 11 amino acids. Looked up from germline, CDR1 is SQVTM and CDR2 is ANQGSEA.

This clonotype was detected many times. CDR3 protein: CASSPTGPSYEQYF. CDR3 in DNA: TGTGCCAGCAGCCCGACAGGACCCTCCTACGAGCAGTACTTC. This chain links TRBV7-9 with TRBJ2-7; D might be TRBD1 (6 bases). The CDR3 sequence is 14 residues long. Germline V CDR1 and CDR2: SEHNR, FQNEAQ (reference sequence). V dropped 5 bases and J dropped 0 bases, with 11 bases sitting between them.

The CDR3: CAWARTGTSGNTIYF. Written as DNA, the CDR3 is TGTGCCTGGGCGAGGACAGGGACGTCTGGAAACACCATATATTTT. This chain joins TRBV30 and TRBJ1-3; 8 positions match TRBD1. V shed 5 bases and J 1 base; nucleotides not matched to a gene: 7. The CDR3 contains 15 residues. The germline V gene has CDR1 GTSNPN and CDR2 SVGIG (reference sequence).

This clonotype was seen many times. The chain combines TRBV10-3 with TRBJ2-1; TRBD2 agrees at 12 bases. Germline CDR1 is ENHRY and CDR2 is SYGVKD. The CDR3 sequence is 16 residues long. V was clipped by 6 bases and J by 7 bases; unmatched bases: 10. CDR3 bases: TGTGCCATCAGGGATTTTCGACTAGCGGGAGCGAATGAGCAGTTCTTC. Amino acids: CAIRDFRLAGANEQFF.

The rearrangement joins TRBV28 to TRBJ1-1, with D possibly TRBD1 on 6 matching bases. V lost 4 bases and J lost 11, with 14 bases in between. The CDR3 contains 12 residues. Germline lookup yields CDR1 MDHEN and CDR2 SYDVKM. The CDR3 reads CASSWGGHGAFF. DNA for the CDR3: TGTGCCAGCAGTTGGGGGGGGCATGGCGCTTTCTTT.

This clonotype was seen at least ten times. The V gene is TRBV4-1, the J gene TRBJ1-2; D gene uncertain. The CDR3 extends over 14 amino acids. Trimming pared 0 bases from V and 4 bases from J, leaving 9 bases between. Per germline, CDR1 MGHRA and CDR2 YSYEKL. CDR3 bases: TGCGCCAGCAGCCAAGATTCAGGAACCTATGGCTACACCTTC. Translating it yields CASSQDSGTYGYTF.

In this sample, this clonotype turned up many times. The CDR3 loop is CASSVGGDSTYEQYF. The CDR3 DNA sequence: TGTGCCAGCAGCGTTGGAGGGGACTCCACCTACGAGCAGTACTTC. V is TRBV7-9 and J is TRBJ2-7; TRBD2 might be the D (6 bases). Germline CDR1 and CDR2: SEHNR and FQNEAQ (reference sequence). This CDR3 has 15 amino acids. V lost 5 bases and J lost 2, with 16 bases in between. Filled out from reference TRBV7-9 and TRBJ2-7, the complete variable domain reads DTGVSQNPRHKITKRGQNVTFRCDPISEHNRLYWYRQTLGQGPEFLTYFQNEAQLEKSRLLSDRFSAERPKGSFSTLEIQRTEQGDSAMYLCASSVGGDSTYEQYFGPGTRLTVT.

Comments on this clonotype: It may be a read error: a sequence one base away is much more abundant. This chain connects TRBV6-5 to TRBJ2-7; tentatively, D is TRBD1 (5 bases). CDR1 and CDR2 (germline): MNHEY, SVGAGI. This CDR3 is built from 15 residues. V lost 0 bases and J 5 bases, leaving 14 bases between the germline ends. The CDR3 here is CASSYSYRPRHEQYF. For the CDR3, the DNA is TGTGCCAGCAGTTACTCCTACAGGCCGAGGCACGAGCAGTACTTC.

In this sample, this clonotype turned up many times. The chain combines TRBV6-1 with TRBJ2-7; TRBD2 matches 7 bases. The V and J ends lost 5 bases and 2 bases, in that order; junction bases with no gene match: 9. Germline V CDR1 and CDR2: MNHNS, SASEGT. The CDR3 totals 15 residues. The CDR3 reads CASSQSSGGAYEQYF. The CDR3 bases are TGTGCCAGCAGTCAAAGCAGTGGGGGGGCCTACGAGCAGTACTTC.

This clonotype was detected many times. The chain employs TRBV6-5 and TRBJ2-5; 13 bases agree with TRBD2. J lost 4 bases, V lost 1 base, and 6 bases had no gene match. The germline V gene encodes CDR1 MNHEY and CDR2 SVGAGI. The CDR3 length is 17 residues. The CDR3 region is CASSYFFGTSGIETQYF. The CDR3 coding sequence is TGTGCCAGCAGTTACTTCTTCGGGACTAGCGGGATAGAGACCCAGTACTTC.

The chain recombines TRBV29-1 with TRBJ1-2; 10 bases align to TRBD1. J lost 7 bases, V lost 4 bases, and 9 bases had no gene match. CDR1 is SQVTM and CDR2 is ANQGSEA in the germline V gene. The CDR3 contains 14 residues. Here the CDR3 DNA reads TGCAGCGTTGTCGGGGACAGGGGAGTCCGTGGCTACACCTTC. This encodes CSVVGDRGVRGYTF.

This clonotype has at least ten counts. The J gene is TRBJ1-1, the V gene TRBV7-3, with D unclear. The CDR3 has 15 residues. Deletions cut 5 bases from V and 2 bases from J, with 15 bases between. Per the germline V gene, CDR1 is SGHTA and CDR2 is FQGTGA. The CDR3 reads CASSATGSFNTEAFF. CDR3 in DNA: TGTGCCAGCAGCGCTACGGGATCCTTCAACACTGAAGCTTTCTTT.

This clonotype was detected ten times or more. The V gene is TRBV7-8, the J gene TRBJ1-5, with TRBD1 matching over 7 bases. The CDR3 is made up of 14 amino acids. V trimming: 5 bases; J trimming: 5 bases; junction bases outside the gene matches: 6. Per germline, CDR1 SGHVS and CDR2 FQNEAQ. CDR3 nucleotide sequence: TGTGCCAGCAGCCCGGACAGGTTCGATCAGCCCCAGCATTTT. Translating it yields CASSPDRFDQPQHF.

CDR3 nucleotide sequence: TGTGCCAGCAGTTTACCGACGGGCACTGAAGCTTTCTTT. This sequence encodes CASSLPTGTEAFF. The rearrangement joins TRBV12-3 or TRBV12-4 to TRBJ1-1; D is undetermined. The CDR3 length is 13 residues. The V gene lost 2 bases and the J gene lost 4 bases, with 8 bases spanning the gap.

J is TRBJ2-7 and V is TRBV28, with D possibly being TRBD2 (6 bases). Germline V CDR1 and CDR2: MDHEN, SYDVKM. The V end was cut by 6 bases, the J end by 2 bases, with 14 bases between. The CDR3 consists of 14 residues. CDR3 sequence: CASRLPGDTYEQYF. The CDR3 DNA reads as TGTGCCAGCAGACTACCGGGAGACACCTACGAGCAGTACTTC.

The sample holds many counts of this clonotype. The gene calls are TRBV7-9 and TRBJ2-2; D is ambiguous. Germline lookup yields CDR1 SEHNR and CDR2 FQNEAQ (reference sequence). The CDR3 covers 12 residues. V shed 2 bases and J shed 6 bases, with 4 bases lying between them. CDR3 DNA sequence: TGTGCCAGCAGCTTAAACCCCGGGGAGCTGTTTTTT. Amino acids: CASSLNPGELFF.

There are a few counts of this clonotype. A read error may explain this, as a much larger clone is one base away. V is TRBV6-5 and J is TRBJ1-2; the D is unclear. The CDR3 sequence is 16 residues long. CDR1 and CDR2 from the germline V gene are MNHEY and SVGAGI. The CDR3 loop reads CASSYSREKFNYGHTF. In DNA, the CDR3 is TGTGCCAGCAGTTACTCGCGGGAGAAATTTAACTATGGCCACACCTTC.

This clonotype came up many times. CDR3 region: CASTRERDGYGYTF. The CDR3 nucleotides are TGTGCCAGCACCCGAGAAAGGGATGGCTATGGCTACACCTTC. The V gene is TRBV7-9, the J gene TRBJ1-2, with D unclear. This CDR3 comprises 14 residues. Per germline, CDR1 SEHNR and CDR2 FQNEAQ (reference sequence). V lost 7 bases and J lost 4, with 16 bases in between.

The table lists this clonotype with many counts. The V and J genes are TRBV4-1 and TRBJ1-5, with D tentatively TRBD1 (5 bases). The CDR3 totals 13 residues. V lost 1 base and J 10 bases, leaving 11 bases between the germline ends. Germline V gives CDR1 MGHRA, CDR2 YSYEKL. The CDR3 DNA is TGCGCCAGCAGCCAAGGGCCGGGGGACCCCCAGCATTTT. Protein product: CASSQGPGDPQHF.

This chain links TRBV6-2 or TRBV6-3 with TRBJ1-1; no definite D call. From germline, CDR1 is MNHEY and CDR2 SVGEGT. Trimming shortened V by 0 bases and J by 3 bases, and 11 bases separated the two germline ends. The CDR3 covers 15 residues. The CDR3 DNA follows: TGTGCCAGCAGTTACTCGAGGTCCTGGGACACTGAAGCTTTCTTT. This encodes CASSYSRSWDTEAFF.

This chain uses TRBV2 with TRBJ2-2; D is unclear. Trimming stripped 6 bases from V and 4 bases from J, with 12 bases between. Germline lookup yields CDR1 SNHLY and CDR2 FYNNEI. The CDR3 covers 14 residues. The CDR3 DNA is TGTGCCAGCAGCCCCTGGGGTACCACCGGGGAGCTGTTTTTT. As protein: CASSPWGTTGELFF. Combining the CDR3 with reference TRBV2 and TRBJ2-2 gives the whole variable domain EPEVTQTPSHQVTQMGQEVILRCVPISNHLYFYWYRQILGQKVEFLVSFYNNEISEKSEIFDDQFSVERPDGSNFTLKIRSTKLEDSAMYFCASSPWGTTGELFFGEGSRLTVL.

This clonotype was seen many times. The V and J genes are TRBV7-3 and TRBJ2-2, with 9 bases lining up with TRBD2. J lost 7 bases, V lost 4 bases, and 16 bases had no gene match. The germline CDR1 and CDR2 sequences are SGHTA and FQGTGA. The length of the CDR3 is 18 residues. The DNA for the CDR3 is TGTGCCAGCAGCTCAAGACCCTTGGTAGCGGGAGCTATCGGGGAGCTGTTTTTT. This codes for CASSSRPLVAGAIGELFF.

Many counts were recorded for this clonotype. The chain recombines TRBV6-5 with TRBJ1-1; D unclear. Trimming took off 2 bases at V and 3 bases at J, with 10 bases between the two ends. The V gene's germline CDR1 is MNHEY and CDR2 SVGAGI. The CDR3 has 14 amino acids. In DNA, the CDR3 is TGTGCCAGCAGTTACGCGGGCGGGGACACTGAAGCTTTCTTT. This gives the protein CASSYAGGDTEAFF.

This clonotype showed up many times. The chain carries TRBV6-2 or TRBV6-3 and TRBJ2-7; D gene ambiguous. CDR1 is MNHEY and CDR2 is SVGEGT in the germline V gene. The V end lost 2 bases, the J end lost 5 bases, and 13 bases lay between the germline ends. The CDR3 contains 14 residues. CDR3 nucleotide sequence: TGTGCCAGCAGTTACGGGTCCCTAGTCCACGAGCAGTACTTC. It codes for CASSYGSLVHEQYF.